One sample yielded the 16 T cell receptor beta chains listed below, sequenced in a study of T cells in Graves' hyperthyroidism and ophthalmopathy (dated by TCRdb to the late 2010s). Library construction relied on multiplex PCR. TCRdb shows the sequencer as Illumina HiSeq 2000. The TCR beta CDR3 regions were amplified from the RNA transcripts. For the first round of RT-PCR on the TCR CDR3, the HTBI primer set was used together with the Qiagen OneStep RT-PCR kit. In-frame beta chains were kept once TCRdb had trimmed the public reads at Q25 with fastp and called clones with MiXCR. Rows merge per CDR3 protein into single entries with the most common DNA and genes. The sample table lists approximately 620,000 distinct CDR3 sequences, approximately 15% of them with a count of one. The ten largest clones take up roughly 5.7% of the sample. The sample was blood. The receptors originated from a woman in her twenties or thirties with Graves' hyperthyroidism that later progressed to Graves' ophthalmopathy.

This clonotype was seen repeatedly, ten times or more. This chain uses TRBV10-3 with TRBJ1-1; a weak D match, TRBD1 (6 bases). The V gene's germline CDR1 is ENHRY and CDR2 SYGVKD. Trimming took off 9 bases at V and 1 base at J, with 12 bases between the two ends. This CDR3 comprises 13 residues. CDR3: CAMWGGPNTEAFF. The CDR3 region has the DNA TGTGCCATGTGGGGGGGCCCGAACACTGAAGCTTTCTTT.

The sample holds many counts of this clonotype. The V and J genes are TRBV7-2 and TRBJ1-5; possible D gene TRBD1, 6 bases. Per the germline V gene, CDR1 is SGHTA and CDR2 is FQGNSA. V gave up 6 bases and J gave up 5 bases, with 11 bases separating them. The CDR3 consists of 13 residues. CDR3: CASRSSGDQPQHF. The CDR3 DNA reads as TGTGCCAGCAGGTCCTCAGGGGATCAGCCCCAGCATTTT.

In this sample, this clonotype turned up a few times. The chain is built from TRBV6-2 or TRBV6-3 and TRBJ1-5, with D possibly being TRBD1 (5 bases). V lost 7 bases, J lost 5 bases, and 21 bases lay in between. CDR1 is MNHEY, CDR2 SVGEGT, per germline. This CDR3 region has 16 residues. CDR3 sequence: CASTPEGLRADQPQHF. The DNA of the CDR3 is TGTGCCAGCACCCCGGAGGGACTTAGGGCCGATCAGCCCCAGCATTTT.

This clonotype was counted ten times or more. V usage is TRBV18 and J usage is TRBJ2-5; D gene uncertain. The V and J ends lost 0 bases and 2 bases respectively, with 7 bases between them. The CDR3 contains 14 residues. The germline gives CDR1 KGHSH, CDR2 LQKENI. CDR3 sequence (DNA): TGTGCCAGCTCACCACCGTCTACGCAAGAGACCCAGTACTTC. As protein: CASSPPSTQETQYF.

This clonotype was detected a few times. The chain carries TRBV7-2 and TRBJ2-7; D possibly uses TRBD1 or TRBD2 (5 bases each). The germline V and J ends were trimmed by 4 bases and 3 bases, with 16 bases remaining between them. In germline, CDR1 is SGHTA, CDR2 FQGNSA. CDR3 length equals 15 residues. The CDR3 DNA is TGTGCCAGCAGCTCCCTGGGACCATCTCTCTACGAGCAGTACTTC. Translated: CASSSLGPSLYEQYF.

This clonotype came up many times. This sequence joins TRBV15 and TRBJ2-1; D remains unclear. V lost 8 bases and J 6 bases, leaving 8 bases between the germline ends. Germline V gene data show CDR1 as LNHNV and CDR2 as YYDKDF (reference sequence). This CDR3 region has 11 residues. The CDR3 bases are TGTGCCACCCTTGGCCGCAATGAGCAGTTCTTC. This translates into CATLGRNEQFF.

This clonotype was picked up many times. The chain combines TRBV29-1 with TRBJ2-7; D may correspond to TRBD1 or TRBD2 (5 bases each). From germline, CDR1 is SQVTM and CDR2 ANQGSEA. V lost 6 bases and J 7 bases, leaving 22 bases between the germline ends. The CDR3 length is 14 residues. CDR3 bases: TGCAGCGTCGGGGCCAGCCCCTCGGGTGCTGAGCAGTACTTC. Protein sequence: CSVGASPSGAEQYF.

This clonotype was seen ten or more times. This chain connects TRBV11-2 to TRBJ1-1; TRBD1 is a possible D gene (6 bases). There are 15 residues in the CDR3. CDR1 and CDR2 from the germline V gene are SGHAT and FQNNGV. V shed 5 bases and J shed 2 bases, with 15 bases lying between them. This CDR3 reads CASSLLQGLNTEAFF. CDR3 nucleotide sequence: TGTGCCAGCAGCCTCCTACAGGGTCTCAACACTGAAGCTTTCTTT.

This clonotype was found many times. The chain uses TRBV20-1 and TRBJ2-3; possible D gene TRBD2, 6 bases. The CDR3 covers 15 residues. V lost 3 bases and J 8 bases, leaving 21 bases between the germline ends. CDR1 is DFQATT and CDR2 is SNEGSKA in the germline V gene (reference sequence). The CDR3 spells CSASLPGLQSGTQYF. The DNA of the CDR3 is TGCAGTGCTAGTCTCCCGGGACTCCAATCGGGTACGCAGTATTTT.

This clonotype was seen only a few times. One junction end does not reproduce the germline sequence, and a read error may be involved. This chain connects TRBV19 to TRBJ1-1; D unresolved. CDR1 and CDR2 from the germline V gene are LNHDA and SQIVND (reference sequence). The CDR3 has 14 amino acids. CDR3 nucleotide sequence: TGTGCCAGTAGTATGCCTCTAGGGAACACTGGAGCTTTCTTT. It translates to CASSMPLGNTGAFF.

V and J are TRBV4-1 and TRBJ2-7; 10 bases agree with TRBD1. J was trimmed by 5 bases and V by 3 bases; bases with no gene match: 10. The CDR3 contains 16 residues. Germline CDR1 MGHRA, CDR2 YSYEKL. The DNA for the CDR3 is TGCGCCAGCAGCCAGCGGGGCGGACAGGGGGTCAACGAGCAGTACTTC. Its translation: CASSQRGGQGVNEQYF.

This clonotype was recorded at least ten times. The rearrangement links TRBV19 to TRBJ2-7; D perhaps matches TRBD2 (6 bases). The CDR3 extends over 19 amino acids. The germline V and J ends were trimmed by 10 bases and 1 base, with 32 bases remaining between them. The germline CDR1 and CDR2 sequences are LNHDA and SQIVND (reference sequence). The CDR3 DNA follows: TGTGCCACTTCCGACAGAATCGCTCCTAGCGACCGAAGTTCCTACGAGCAGTACTTC. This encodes CATSDRIAPSDRSSYEQYF.

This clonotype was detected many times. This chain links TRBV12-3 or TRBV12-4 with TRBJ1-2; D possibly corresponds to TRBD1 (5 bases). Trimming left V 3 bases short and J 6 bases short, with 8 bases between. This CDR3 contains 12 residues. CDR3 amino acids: CASSLVGDGYTF. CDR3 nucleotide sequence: TGTGCCAGCAGTTTGGTAGGGGATGGCTACACCTTC.

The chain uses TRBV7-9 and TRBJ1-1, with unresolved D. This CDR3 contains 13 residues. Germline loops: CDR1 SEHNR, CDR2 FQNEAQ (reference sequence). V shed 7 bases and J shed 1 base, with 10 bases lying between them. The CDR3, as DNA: TGTGCCAGCACCCCTGGAGGGAACACTGAAGCTTTCTTT. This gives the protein CASTPGGNTEAFF.

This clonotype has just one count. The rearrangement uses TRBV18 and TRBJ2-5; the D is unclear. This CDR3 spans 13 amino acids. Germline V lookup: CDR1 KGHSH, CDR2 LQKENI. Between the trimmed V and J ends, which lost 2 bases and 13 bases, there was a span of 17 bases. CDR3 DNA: TGTGCCAGCTCACCAACCGAGGACGGCCATCCGTACTTC. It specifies CASSPTEDGHPYF. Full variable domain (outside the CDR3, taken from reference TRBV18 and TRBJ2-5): NAGVMQNPRHLVRRRGQEARLRCSPMKGHSHVYWYRQLPEEGLKFMVYLQKENIIDESGMPKERFSAEFPKEGPSILRIQQVVRGDSAAYFCASSPTEDGHPYFGPGTRLLVL.

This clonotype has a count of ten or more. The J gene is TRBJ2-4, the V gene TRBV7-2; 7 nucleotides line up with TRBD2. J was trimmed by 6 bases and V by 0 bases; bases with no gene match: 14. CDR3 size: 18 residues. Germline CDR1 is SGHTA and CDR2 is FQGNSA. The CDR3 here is CASSLAGLAVVLGNIQYF. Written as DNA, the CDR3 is TGTGCCAGCAGCTTAGCCGGTCTAGCGGTGGTTCTAGGAAACATTCAGTACTTC.